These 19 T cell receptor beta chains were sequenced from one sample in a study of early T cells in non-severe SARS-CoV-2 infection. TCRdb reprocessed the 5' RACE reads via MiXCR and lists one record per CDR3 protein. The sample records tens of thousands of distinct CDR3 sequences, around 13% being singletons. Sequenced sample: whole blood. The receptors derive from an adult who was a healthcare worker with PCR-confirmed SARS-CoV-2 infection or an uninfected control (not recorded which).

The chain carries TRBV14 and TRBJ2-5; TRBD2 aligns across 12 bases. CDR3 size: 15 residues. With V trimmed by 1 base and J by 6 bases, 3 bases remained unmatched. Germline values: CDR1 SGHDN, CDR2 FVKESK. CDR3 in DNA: TGTGCCAGCAGCCAAGGACTAGCGGGAGCCAAGACCCAGTACTTC. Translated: CASSQGLAGAKTQYF.

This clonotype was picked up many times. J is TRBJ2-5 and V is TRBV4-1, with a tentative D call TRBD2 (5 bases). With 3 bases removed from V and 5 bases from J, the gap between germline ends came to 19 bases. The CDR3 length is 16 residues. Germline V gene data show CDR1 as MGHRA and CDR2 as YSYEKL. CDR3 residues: CASSHLREKIGETQYF. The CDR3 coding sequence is TGCGCCAGCAGCCACCTTCGGGAAAAAATCGGGGAGACCCAGTACTTC.

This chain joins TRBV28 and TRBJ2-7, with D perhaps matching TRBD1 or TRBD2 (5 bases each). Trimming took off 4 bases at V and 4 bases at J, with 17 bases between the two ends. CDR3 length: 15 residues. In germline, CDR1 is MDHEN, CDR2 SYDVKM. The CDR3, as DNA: TGTGCCAGCAGTTCCCCACGGGGCAGGGCGTACGAGCAGTACTTC. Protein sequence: CASSSPRGRAYEQYF.

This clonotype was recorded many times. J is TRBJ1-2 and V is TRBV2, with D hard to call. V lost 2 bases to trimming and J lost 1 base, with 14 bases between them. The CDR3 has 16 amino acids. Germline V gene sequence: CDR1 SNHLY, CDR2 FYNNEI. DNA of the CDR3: TGTGCCAGCAGTGAATACCGGGCTGACGATAACTATGGCTACACCTTC. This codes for CASSEYRADDNYGYTF.

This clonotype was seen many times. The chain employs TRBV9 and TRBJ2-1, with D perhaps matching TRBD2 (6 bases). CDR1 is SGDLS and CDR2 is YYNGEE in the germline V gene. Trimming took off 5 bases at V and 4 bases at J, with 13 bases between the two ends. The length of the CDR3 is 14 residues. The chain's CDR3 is CASRLLTSYNEQFF. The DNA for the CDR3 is TGTGCCAGCAGACTATTGACTAGTTACAATGAGCAGTTCTTC. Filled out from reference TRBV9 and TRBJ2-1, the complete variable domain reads DSGVTQTPKHLITATGQRVTLRCSPRSGDLSVYWYQQSLDQGLQFLIQYYNGEERAKGNILERFSAQQFPDLHSELNLSSLELGDSALYFCASRLLTSYNEQFFGPGTRLTVL.

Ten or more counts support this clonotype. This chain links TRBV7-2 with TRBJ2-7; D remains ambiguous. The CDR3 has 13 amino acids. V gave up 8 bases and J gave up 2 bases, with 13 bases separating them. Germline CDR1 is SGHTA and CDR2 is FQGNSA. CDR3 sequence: CASGDGLTYEQYF. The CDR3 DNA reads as TGTGCCAGCGGAGACGGATTAACCTACGAGCAGTACTTC.

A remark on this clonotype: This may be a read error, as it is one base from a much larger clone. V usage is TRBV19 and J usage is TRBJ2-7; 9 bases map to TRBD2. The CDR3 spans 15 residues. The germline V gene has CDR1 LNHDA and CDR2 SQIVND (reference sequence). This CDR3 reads CASSIGVAGAYEQCF. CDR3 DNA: TGTGCCAGTAGCATTGGGGTAGCGGGGGCCTACGAGCAGTGCTTC.

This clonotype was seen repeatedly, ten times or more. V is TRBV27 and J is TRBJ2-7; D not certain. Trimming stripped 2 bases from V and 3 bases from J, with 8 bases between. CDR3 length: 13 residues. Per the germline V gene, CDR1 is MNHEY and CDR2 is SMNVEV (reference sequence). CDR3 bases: TGTGCCAGCAGTTTAGGGGAATTCTACGAGCAGTACTTC. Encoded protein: CASSLGEFYEQYF.

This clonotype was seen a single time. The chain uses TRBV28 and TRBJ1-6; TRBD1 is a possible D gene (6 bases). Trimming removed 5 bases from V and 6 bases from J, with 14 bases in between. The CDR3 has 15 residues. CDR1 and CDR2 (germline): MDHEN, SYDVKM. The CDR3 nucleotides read TGTGCCAGCAGTGACAGGCACGGGGGTAATTCACCCCTCCACTTT. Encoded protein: CASSDRHGGNSPLHF.

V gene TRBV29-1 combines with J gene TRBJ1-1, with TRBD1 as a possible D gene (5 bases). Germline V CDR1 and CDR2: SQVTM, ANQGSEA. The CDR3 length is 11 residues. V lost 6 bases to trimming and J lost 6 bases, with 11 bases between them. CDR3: CSVVGGAEAFF. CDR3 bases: TGCAGCGTCGTGGGAGGGGCTGAAGCTTTCTTT.

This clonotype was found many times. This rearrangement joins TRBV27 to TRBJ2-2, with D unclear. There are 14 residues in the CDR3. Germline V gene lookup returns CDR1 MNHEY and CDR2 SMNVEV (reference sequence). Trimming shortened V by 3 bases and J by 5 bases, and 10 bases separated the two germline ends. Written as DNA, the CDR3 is TGTGCCAGCAGTTTGCAACTCCAAACCGGGGAGCTGTTTTTT. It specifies CASSLQLQTGELFF.

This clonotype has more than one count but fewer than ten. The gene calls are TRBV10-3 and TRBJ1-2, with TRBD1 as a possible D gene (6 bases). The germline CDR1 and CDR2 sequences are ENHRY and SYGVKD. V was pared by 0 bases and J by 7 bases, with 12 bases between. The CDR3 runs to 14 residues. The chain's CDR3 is CAISESVDSSGYTF. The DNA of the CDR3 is TGTGCCATCAGTGAGTCGGTGGACAGCTCTGGCTACACCTTC.

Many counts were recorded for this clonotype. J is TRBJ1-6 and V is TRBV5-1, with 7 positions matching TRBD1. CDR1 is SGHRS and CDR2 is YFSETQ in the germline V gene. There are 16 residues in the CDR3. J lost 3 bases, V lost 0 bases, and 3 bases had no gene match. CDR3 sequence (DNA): TGCGCCAGCAGCTTGGGACAGGGCGTCTATAATTCACCCCTCCACTTT. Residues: CASSLGQGVYNSPLHF.

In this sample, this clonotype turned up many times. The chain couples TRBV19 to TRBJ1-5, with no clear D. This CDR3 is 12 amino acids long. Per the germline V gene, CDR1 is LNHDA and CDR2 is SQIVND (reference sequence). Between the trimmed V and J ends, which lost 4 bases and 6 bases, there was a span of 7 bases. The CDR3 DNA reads TGTGCCAGTAGTACCGCGAGTCAGCCCCAGCATTTT. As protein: CASSTASQPQHF.

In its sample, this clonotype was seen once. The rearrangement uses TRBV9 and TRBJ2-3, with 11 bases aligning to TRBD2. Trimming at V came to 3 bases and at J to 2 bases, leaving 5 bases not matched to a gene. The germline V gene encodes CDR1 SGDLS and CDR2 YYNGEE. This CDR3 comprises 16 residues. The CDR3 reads CASSAGTSGYTDTQYF. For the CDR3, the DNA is TGTGCCAGCAGCGCCGGGACTAGCGGCTACACAGATACGCAGTATTTT.

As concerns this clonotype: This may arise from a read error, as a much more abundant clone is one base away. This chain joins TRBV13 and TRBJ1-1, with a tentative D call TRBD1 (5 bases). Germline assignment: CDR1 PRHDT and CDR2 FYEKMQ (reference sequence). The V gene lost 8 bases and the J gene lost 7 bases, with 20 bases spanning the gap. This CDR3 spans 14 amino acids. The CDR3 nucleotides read TGTGCCAGCGGCGGCGGGACCGCCGCTTTTGAAGCTTTCTTT. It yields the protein CASGGGTAAFEAFF.

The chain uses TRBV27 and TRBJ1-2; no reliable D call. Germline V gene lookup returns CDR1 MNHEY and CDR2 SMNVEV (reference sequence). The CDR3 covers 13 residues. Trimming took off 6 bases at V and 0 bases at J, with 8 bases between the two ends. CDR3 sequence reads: CASSQDANYGYTF. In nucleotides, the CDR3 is TGTGCCAGCAGCCAGGATGCTAACTATGGCTACACCTTC.

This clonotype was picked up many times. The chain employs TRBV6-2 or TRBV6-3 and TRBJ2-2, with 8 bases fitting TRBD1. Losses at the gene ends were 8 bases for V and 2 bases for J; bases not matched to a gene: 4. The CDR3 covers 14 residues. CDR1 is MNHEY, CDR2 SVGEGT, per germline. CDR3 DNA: TGTGCCAGCTGGGGACAGGCCAACACCGGGGAGCTGTTTTTT. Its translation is CASWGQANTGELFF.

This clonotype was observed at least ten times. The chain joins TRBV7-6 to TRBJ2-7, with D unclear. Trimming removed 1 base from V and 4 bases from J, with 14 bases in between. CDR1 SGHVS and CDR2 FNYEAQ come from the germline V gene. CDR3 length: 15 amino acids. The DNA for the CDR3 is TGTGCCAGCAGCTTAGGTTCGGACCCGATGTACGAGCAGTACTTC. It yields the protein CASSLGSDPMYEQYF.